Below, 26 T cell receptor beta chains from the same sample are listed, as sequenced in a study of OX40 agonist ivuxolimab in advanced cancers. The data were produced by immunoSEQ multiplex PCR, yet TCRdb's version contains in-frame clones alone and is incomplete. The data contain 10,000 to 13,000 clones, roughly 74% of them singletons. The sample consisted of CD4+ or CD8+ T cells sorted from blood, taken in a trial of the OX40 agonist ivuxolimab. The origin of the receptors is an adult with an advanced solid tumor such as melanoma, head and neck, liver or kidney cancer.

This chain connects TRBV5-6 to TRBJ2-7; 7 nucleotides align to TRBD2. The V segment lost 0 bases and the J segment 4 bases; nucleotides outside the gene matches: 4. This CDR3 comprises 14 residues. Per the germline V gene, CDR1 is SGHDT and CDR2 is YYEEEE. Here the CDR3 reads CASSLGGGVYEQYF. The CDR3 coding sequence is TGTGCCAGCAGCTTGGGCGGGGGAGTTTACGAGCAGTACTTC.

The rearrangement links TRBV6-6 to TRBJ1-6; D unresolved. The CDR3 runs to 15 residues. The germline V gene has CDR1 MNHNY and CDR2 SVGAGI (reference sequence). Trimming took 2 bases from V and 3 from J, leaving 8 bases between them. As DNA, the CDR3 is TGTGCCAGCAGTTACGGTCCCAACTATAATTCACCCCTCCACTTT. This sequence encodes CASSYGPNYNSPLHF.

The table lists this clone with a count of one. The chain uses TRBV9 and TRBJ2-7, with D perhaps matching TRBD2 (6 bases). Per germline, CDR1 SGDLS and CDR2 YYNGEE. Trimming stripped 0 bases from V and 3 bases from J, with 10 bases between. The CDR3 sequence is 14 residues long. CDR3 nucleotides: TGTGCCAGCAGCGTAGATCTAGCGAGCTACGAGCAGTACTTC. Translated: CASSVDLASYEQYF. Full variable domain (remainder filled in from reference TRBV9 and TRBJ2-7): DSGVTQTPKHLITATGQRVTLRCSPRSGDLSVYWYQQSLDQGLQFLIQYYNGEERAKGNILERFSAQQFPDLHSELNLSSLELGDSALYFCASSVDLASYEQYFGPGTRLTVT.

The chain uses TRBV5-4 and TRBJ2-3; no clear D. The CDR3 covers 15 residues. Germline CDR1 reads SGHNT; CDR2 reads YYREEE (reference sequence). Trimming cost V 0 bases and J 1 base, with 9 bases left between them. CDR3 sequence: CASSLEGSGTDTQYF. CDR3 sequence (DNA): TGTGCCAGCAGCTTGGAAGGGTCAGGCACAGATACGCAGTATTTT. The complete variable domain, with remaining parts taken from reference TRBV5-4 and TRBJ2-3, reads ETGVTQSPTHLIKTRGQQVTLRCSSQSGHNTVSWYQQALGQGPQFIFQYYREEENGRGNFPPRFSGLQFPNYSSELNVNALELDDSALYLCASSLEGSGTDTQYFGPGTRLTVL.

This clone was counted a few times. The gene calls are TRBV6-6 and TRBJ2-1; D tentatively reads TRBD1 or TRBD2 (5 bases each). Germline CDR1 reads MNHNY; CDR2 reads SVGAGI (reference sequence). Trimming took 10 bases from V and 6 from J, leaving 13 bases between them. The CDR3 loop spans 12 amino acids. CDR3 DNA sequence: TGTGCCACCCTCAGTGGGGGCAATGAGCAGTTCTTC. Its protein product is CATLSGGNEQFF.

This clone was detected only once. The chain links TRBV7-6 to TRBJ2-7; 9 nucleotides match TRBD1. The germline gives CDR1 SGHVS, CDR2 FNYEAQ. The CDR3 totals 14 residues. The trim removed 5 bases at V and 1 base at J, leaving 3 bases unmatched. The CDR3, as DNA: TGTGCCAGCAGCGAGGGACAGGGTTCCTACGAGCAGTACTTC. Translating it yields CASSEGQGSYEQYF.

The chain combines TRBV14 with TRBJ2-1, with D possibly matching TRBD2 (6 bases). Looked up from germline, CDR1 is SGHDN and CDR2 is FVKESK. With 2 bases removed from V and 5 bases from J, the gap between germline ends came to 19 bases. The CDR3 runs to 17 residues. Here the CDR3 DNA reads TGTGCCAGCAGCCAAAGGGCGCCGGGACTGTGGGACAATGAGCAGTTCTTC. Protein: CASSQRAPGLWDNEQFF.

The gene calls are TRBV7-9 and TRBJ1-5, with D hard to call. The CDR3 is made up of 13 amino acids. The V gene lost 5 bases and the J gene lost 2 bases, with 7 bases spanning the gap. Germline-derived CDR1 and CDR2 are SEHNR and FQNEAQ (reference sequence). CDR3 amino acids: CASSRTGNQPQHF. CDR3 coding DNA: TGTGCCAGCAGCCGGACGGGCAATCAGCCCCAGCATTTT.

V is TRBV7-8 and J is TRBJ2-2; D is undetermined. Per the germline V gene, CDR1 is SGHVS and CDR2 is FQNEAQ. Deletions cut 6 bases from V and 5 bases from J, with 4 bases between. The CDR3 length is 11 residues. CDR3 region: CASSFTGELFF. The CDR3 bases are TGTGCCAGCAGTTTTACCGGGGAGCTGTTTTTT.

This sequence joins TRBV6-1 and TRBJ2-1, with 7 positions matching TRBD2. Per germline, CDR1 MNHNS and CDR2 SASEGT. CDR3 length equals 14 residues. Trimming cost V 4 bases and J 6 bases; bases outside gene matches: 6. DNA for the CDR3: TGTGCCAGCAGTGGTTCTAGCGGATTCAATGAGCAGTTCTTC. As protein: CASSGSSGFNEQFF.

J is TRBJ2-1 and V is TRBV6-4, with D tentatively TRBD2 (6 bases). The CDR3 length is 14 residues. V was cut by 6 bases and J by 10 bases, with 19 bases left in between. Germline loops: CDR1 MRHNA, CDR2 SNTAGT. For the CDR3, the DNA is TGTGCCAGCAGCCCCGGGACTGCCTCAAGGGAGCAGTTCTTC. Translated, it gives CASSPGTASREQFF.

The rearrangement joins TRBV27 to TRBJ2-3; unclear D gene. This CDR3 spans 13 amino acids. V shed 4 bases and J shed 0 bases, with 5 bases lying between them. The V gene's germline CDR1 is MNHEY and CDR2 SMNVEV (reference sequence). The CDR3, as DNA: TGTGCCAGCAGTTGGCATAGCACAGATACGCAGTATTTT. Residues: CASSWHSTDTQYF.

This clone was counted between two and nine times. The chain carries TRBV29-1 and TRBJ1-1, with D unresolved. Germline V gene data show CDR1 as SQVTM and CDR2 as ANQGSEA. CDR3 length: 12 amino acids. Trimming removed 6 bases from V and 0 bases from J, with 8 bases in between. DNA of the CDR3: TGCAGCGTACCCACAGTGAACACTGAAGCTTTCTTT. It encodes CSVPTVNTEAFF.

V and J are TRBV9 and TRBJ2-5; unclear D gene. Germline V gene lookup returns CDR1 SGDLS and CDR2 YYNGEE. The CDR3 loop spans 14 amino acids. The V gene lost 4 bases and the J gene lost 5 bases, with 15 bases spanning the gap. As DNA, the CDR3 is TGTGCCAGCAGCCCCGGGCCTTATTCGGAGACCCAGTACTTC. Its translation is CASSPGPYSETQYF.

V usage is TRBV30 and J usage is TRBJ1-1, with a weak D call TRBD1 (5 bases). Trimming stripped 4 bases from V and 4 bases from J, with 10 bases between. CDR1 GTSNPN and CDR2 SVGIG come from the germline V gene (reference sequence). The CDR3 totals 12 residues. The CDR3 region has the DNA TGTGCCTGGACTTGGGGGGGCACTGAAGCTTTCTTT. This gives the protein CAWTWGGTEAFF.

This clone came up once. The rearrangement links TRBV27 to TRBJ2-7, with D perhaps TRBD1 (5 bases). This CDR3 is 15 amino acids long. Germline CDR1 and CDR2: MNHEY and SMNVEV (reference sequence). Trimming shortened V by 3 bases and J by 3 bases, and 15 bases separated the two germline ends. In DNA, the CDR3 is TGTGCCAGCAGTTTTGGGGCAGGGAACTTCTACGAGCAGTACTTC. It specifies CASSFGAGNFYEQYF.

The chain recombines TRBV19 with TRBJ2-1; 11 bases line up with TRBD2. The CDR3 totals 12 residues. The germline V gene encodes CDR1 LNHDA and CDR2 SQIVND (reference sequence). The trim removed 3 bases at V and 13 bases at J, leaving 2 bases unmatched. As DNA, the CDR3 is TGTGCCAGTAGTATTGGACTAGCGGGCCAGTTCTTC. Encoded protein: CASSIGLAGQFF.

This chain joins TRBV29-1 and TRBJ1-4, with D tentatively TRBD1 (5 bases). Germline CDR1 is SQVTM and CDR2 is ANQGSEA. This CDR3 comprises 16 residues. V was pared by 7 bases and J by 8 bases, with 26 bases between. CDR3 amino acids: CSAILGTGQKWEKLFF. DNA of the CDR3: TGCAGCGCTATTCTCGGGACTGGGCAGAAATGGGAAAAACTGTTTTTT. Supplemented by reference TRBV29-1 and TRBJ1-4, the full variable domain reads SAVISQKPSRDICQRGTSLTIQCQVDSQVTMMFWYRQQPGQSLTLIATANQGSEATYESGFVIDKFPISRPNLTFSTLTVSNMSPEDSSIYLCSAILGTGQKWEKLFFGSGTQLSVL.

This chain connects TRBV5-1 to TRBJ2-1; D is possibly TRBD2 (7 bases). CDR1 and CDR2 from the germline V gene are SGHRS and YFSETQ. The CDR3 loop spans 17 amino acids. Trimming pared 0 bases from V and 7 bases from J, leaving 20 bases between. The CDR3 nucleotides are TGCGCCAGCAGCTTGGGGGAGGGGGAGATCCCATATAATGAGCAGTTCTTC. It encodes CASSLGEGEIPYNEQFF.

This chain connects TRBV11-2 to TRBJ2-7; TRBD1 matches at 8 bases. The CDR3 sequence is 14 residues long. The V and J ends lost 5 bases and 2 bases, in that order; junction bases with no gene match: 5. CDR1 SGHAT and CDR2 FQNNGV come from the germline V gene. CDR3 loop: CASSVDRDTYEQYF. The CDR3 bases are TGTGCCAGCAGCGTGGACAGGGACACCTACGAGCAGTACTTC.

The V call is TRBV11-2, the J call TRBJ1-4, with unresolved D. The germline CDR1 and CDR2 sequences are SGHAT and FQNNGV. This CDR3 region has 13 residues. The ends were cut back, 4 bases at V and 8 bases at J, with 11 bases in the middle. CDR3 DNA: TGTGCCAGCAGCTGGGGATCGGGAGAAAAACTGTTTTTT. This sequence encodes CASSWGSGEKLFF. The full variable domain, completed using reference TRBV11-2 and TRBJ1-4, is EAGVAQSPRYKIIEKRQSVAFWCNPISGHATLYWYQQILGQGPKLLIQFQNNGVVDDSQLPKDRFSAERLKGVDSTLKIQPAKLEDSAVYLCASSWGSGEKLFFGSGTQLSVL.

CDR3 coding DNA: TGTGCCTGGGGGGCAGGCGCCTACGAGCAGTACTTC. Amino acid sequence: CAWGAGAYEQYF. The chain joins TRBV30 to TRBJ2-7; possible D gene TRBD1, 5 bases. V was shortened by 5 bases and J by 2 bases, with 10 bases between the two germline ends. This CDR3 is built from 12 residues. CDR1 and CDR2 (germline): GTSNPN, SVGIG (reference sequence). Variable domain in full (rest from reference TRBV30 and TRBJ2-7): SQTIHQWPATLVQPVGSPLSLECTVEGTSNPNLYWYRQAAGRGLQLLFYSVGIGQISSEVPQNLSASRPQDRQFILSSKKLLLSDSGFYLCAWGAGAYEQYFGPGTRLTVT.

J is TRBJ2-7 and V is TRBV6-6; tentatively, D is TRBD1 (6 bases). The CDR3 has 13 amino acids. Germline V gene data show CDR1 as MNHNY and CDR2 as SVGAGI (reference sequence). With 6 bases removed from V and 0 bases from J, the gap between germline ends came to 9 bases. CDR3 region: CASRRDNSYEQYF. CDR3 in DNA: TGTGCCAGCAGAAGGGACAACTCCTACGAGCAGTACTTC.

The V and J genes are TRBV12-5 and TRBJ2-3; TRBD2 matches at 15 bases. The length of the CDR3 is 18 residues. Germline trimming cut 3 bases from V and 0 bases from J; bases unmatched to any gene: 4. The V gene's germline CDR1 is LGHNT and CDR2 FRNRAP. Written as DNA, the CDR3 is TGTGCTAGTGGTTTCGGACTAGCGGGAGGGACCAGCACAGATACGCAGTATTTT. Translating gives CASGFGLAGGTSTDTQYF.

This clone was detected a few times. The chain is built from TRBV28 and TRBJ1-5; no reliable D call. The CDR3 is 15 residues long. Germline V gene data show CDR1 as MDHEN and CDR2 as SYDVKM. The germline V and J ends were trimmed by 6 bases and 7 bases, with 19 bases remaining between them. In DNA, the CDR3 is TGTGCCAGCAGACGACACGCACCCCAGGACCAGCCCCAGCATTTT. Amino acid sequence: CASRRHAPQDQPQHF.

CDR3 in amino acids: CAISEPGQNTEAFF. The CDR3 bases are TGTGCCATCAGTGAACCGGGACAGAACACTGAAGCTTTCTTT. This chain uses TRBV10-3 with TRBJ1-1; D is possibly TRBD1 (6 bases). The CDR3 covers 14 residues. The germline V gene encodes CDR1 ENHRY and CDR2 SYGVKD. V was clipped by 3 bases and J by 1 base, with 9 bases between them.